These T cell receptor beta chains were read from a single sample in a study of blood T cell repertoires in COVID-19. Sequencing used immunoSEQ multiplex PCR; TCRdb keeps in-frame clones, though not all of them. The sample has 250,000 to 350,000 clones; roughly 91% are singletons. The material sequenced was PBMCs or T cells enriched from blood (not recorded which). These receptors originate from a woman in her forties or fifties who had been exposed to COVID-19. The CDR3 runs from the conserved cysteine through the conserved F or W. D genes are given only for firm matches. Clone sizes are given selectively: once, few, many, or a class where the clone is expanded.

j_call v_call d_call clone_size cdr3_aa cdr3_nt
TRBJ2-1 TRBV19 . . CASSHRKYNEQFF TGTGCCAGTAGCCACAGGAAATACAATGAGCAGTTCTTC
TRBJ2-7 TRBV7-9 . . CASSDKARGYEQYF TGTGCCAGCTCTGACAAGGCCCGGGGCTACGAGCAGTACTTC
TRBJ2-5 TRBV2 . once CASSEDRALETQYF TGTGCCAGCAGTGAAGACAGGGCTTTAGAGACCCAGTACTTC
TRBJ1-1 TRBV5-1 . . CASSVGRESTEAFF TGCGCCAGCAGCGTAGGACGGGAATCGACTGAAGCTTTCTTT
TRBJ1-3 TRBV3-1/TRBV3-2 . . CASSQGGGGSGNTIYF TGTGCCAGCAGCCAAGGTGGGGGGGGCTCTGGAAACACCATATATTTT
TRBJ2-5 TRBV4-1 . . CASSRGGTDETQYF TGCGCCAGCAGCCGCGGAGGGACTGACGAGACCCAGTACTTC
TRBJ1-2 TRBV28 TRBD1 . CASSWGQFYTF TGTGCCAGCAGTTGGGGACAGTTCTACACCTTC
TRBJ2-6 TRBV30 . . CAWGRSMGANVLTF TGTGCCTGGGGGAGATCCATGGGGGCCAACGTCCTGACTTTC
TRBJ1-1 TRBV7-9 . . CASSLRTEAFF TGTGCCAGCAGCTTACGCACTGAAGCTTTCTTT
TRBJ1-6 TRBV7-2 . . CASGFEWASGSPLHF TGTGCCAGTGGGTTTGAATGGGCGTCTGGTTCACCCCTCCACTTT
TRBJ1-1 TRBV10-3 . . CASRVGMNTEAFF TGTGCCTCGAGGGTAGGGATGAACACTGAAGCTTTCTTT
TRBJ2-3 TRBV3-1/TRBV3-2 TRBD2 . CASSQDQRLADPTDTQYF TGTGCCAGCAGCCAAGATCAGAGACTAGCGGACCCCACAGATACGCAGTATTTT
TRBJ2-3 TRBV19 . . CASNRGGDTQYF TGTGCCAGTAATAGGGGGGGTGATACGCAGTATTTT
TRBJ1-2 TRBV28 . . CASSLGSGPYGYTF TGTGCCAGCAGTTTAGGGAGCGGGCCTTATGGCTACACCTTC
TRBJ1-1 TRBV6-5 . . CASSYLQGGSEAFF TGTGCCAGCAGTTACCTGCAGGGTGGTTCTGAAGCTTTCTTT
TRBJ2-3 TRBV5-1 . . CASSRDSPSTDTQYF TGCGCCAGCAGCCGGGATTCACCTAGCACAGATACGCAGTATTTT
TRBJ1-2 TRBV3-1/TRBV3-2 . . CASSQDATRVGGYTF TGTGCCAGCAGCCAAGATGCTACCAGGGTGGGGGGCTACACCTTC